This T cell receptor (beta chain) was documented in a study of CD8 T cells in Susac syndrome. With random hexamers, reverse transcription was performed on about 0.45 to 1 ug of RNA. TCRdb reanalysed the immunoSEQ multiplex PCR reads using MiXCR and keeps one entry per CDR3 protein. The sample comprises about 280,000 distinct CDR3 sequences, roughly 81% of which are singletons, and about 0.11% rests with the top ten. Study-wide points: The study's TCR sequencing and HLA analysis drew on a certain number of individuals. That number was acknowledged as relatively small.

Points on this clonotype: The antigen is unknown.

TCR beta was sequenced from blood CD8+ and CD4+ T cells. The multiple sclerosis controls comprised treatment-naive patients whose relapsing-remitting disease was stable or active. V gave up 3 bases and J gave up 7 bases, with 9 bases separating them. The CDR3 loop spans 12 amino acids. Germline V lookup: CDR1 MGHDK, CDR2 SYGVNS. The receptor's source is a human donor with multiple sclerosis. The V and J genes are TRBV25-1 and TRBJ1-1; D ambiguous. Sequencing used CD8+ T cells from PBMCs. CDR3 amino acids: CASSDPRGEAFF. The CDR3, as DNA: TGTGCCAGCAGTGACCCCCGGGGTGAAGCTTTCTTT.